This T cell receptor (beta chain) stems from a study of T-cell reconstitution after alpha-beta-depleted transplantation in children. This clonotype was recorded a few times. CDR1 is LGHDT, CDR2 YNNKEL, per germline (reference sequence). With V trimmed by 4 bases and J by 8 bases, 4 bases remained unmatched. The CDR3 totals 14 residues. This sample's TCRbeta library carried unique molecular identifier barcodes. Each CDR3 protein gets one entry after TCRdb re-called the PCR reads with MiXCR. The sample carries a few hundred thousand distinct CDR3 sequences, 9.9% recorded once. This clonotype was sampled from a human donor who donated a stem cell graft to a child with SCID. This specimen consisted of PBMCs from the stem cell graft donor, obtained from the stem cell graft. The rearrangement joins TRBV3-1 to TRBJ2-1, with 11 bases aligning to TRBD2. Here the CDR3 reads CASSRLTSGDEQFF. In DNA form, the CDR3 reads TGTGCCAGCAGCCGTCTGACTAGCGGGGATGAGCAGTTCTTC.